This T cell receptor (beta chain) came from a study of CD8 T cells in ankylosing spondylitis. TCRdb itself ran the 5' RACE reads through MiXCR, one entry per CDR3 protein. Here the sample spans about 130,000 distinct CDR3 sequences, around 6.6% being singletons. Trimming removed 5 bases at V and 7 bases at J, with 20 bases between. Germline values: CDR1 DFQATT, CDR2 SNEGSKA (reference sequence). The CDR3 loop spans 14 amino acids. This clonotype has a count of ten or more. The rearrangement joins TRBV20-1 to TRBJ1-1; possible D gene TRBD1, 5 bases. The sequenced sample consisted of blood, either unsorted or a sorted T cell fraction (not recorded which). This TCR was sampled from a female donor with ankylosing spondylitis or in good health (not recorded which). CDR3 sequence reads: CSAQGRQRVNEAFF. The CDR3 bases are TGCAGTGCTCAAGGACGACAGAGAGTCAATGAAGCTTTCTTT.